One T cell receptor (beta chain) is described in this entry. Its target is unknown. The isolated RNA, all of it, was reverse transcribed, so expressed TCRB transcripts were what got sequenced. Repertoires were generated with immunoSEQ multiplex PCR, while TCRdb's copy carries only in-frame clones and drops some. This table has 900,000 or so clones, roughly a sixth appearing once. The sample originates from a study of beta chain features in type 1 diabetes. A heparinised blood draw that averaged roughly 100 mL was obtained once from each donor. Findings and caveats of the study: TCRB CDR3 length was moderately but significantly reduced in all four CD4+ subsets of Type 1 diabetes patients. PCR might pick shorter templates more often, in the same way for patients and controls.

Germline-derived CDR1 and CDR2 are SGHVS and FQNEAQ. V was shortened by 5 bases and J by 9 bases, with 11 bases between the two germline ends. The CDR3 is made up of 12 amino acids. Sequenced sample: naive CD4+ T cells from blood. The rearrangement joins TRBV7-8 to TRBJ2-1; D may correspond to TRBD1 or TRBD2 (5 bases each). The sequence came from a woman aged 18-29 years in good health. DNA of the CDR3: TGTGCCAGCAGCAGAACCGGGACTGAGCAGTTCTTC. Its translation is CASSRTGTEQFF.